These T cell receptor beta chains were read from a single sample in a study of T cell repertoires in cytomegalovirus infection. TCRdb analysed the reads with MiXCR anew, one entry per CDR3 protein. The table records 480,000 or so distinct CDR3 sequences, roughly 10% of them present only once. The source material was PBMCs. Receptors were obtained from a human donor in good health (CMV status not recorded). Some clones in this sample may be carry-over from other donors' samples. Both conserved end residues are part of each CDR3. D genes are given only for firm matches. Clone size is not always given. Where it is, it says once, few, many or a class for expanded clones.

d_call	v_call	clone_size	j_call	cdr3_aa	cdr3_nt
.	TRBV20-1	few	TRBJ2-3	CSAASTDTQYF	TGCAGTGCCGCATCCACAGATACGCAGTATTTT
TRBD1	TRBV11-3	many	TRBJ2-2	CASSPRTGPGELFF	TGTGCCAGCAGCCCAAGGACAGGCCCCGGGGAGCTGTTTTTT
TRBD1	TRBV20-1	many	TRBJ2-7	CSARAPGQGNYEQYF	TGCAGTGCGCGGGCACCGGGACAGGGGAACTACGAGCAGTACTTC
TRBD2	TRBV7-2	many	TRBJ2-1	CASSLAVAGGTYNEQFF	TGTGCCAGCAGCTTAGCTGTTGCGGGAGGCACTTACAATGAGCAGTTCTTC
.	TRBV25-1	.	TRBJ2-5	CASSPSSGTHSQETQYF	TGTGCCAGCAGTCCCAGTTCGGGGACACATAGCCAAGAGACCCAGTACTTC
.	TRBV24-1	.	TRBJ2-1	CATSDPGTVEEQFF	TGTGCCACCAGTGACCCCGGGACTGTGGAGGAGCAGTTCTTC
TRBD1	TRBV4-2	.	TRBJ1-2	CASSQETGGGYGYTF	TGTGCCAGCAGCCAAGAAACAGGGGGTGGCTATGGCTACACCTTC
.	TRBV6-5	once	TRBJ2-5	CASTQGGGLGETQYF	TGTGCCAGCACACAAGGGGGGGGGCTGGGGGAGACCCAGTACTTC
.	TRBV7-3	many	TRBJ1-3	CASSLTQGGNTIYF	TGTGCCAGCAGCTTAACCCAGGGAGGAAACACCATATATTTT
.	TRBV28	.	TRBJ1-4	CASTGNEKLFF	TGTGCCAGCACTGGGAATGAAAAACTGTTTTTT
.	TRBV7-2	many	TRBJ2-2	CASSLRRGTGELFF	TGTGCCAGCAGCTTAAGACGCGGCACCGGGGAGCTGTTTTTT
.	TRBV15	few	TRBJ1-2	CATSRAVIDYGYTF	TGTGCCACCAGCAGGGCGGTCATAGACTATGGCTACACCTTC
TRBD2	TRBV19	many	TRBJ2-1	CASSSGGDRSYNEQFF	TGTGCCAGTAGTTCGGGGGGGGATCGCTCCTACAATGAGCAGTTCTTC
.	TRBV6-5	.	TRBJ2-2	CASSSDAGELFF	TGTGCCAGCAGTTCGGACGCCGGGGAGCTGTTTTTT
.	TRBV19	many	TRBJ2-5	CATSGETQYF	TGTGCCACGTCCGGCGAGACCCAGTACTTC
TRBD1	TRBV6-5	many	TRBJ1-1	CASSSTTGQTEAFF	TGTGCCAGCAGTTCTACGACAGGGCAGACTGAAGCTTTCTTT
TRBD2	TRBV7-9	many	TRBJ2-5	CASSGLPGLAGGTYQETQYF	TGTGCCAGCAGCGGACTGCCGGGACTAGCGGGAGGCACGTACCAAGAGACCCAGTACTTC
TRBD1	TRBV29-1	.	TRBJ2-3	CSVETGGSADTQYF	TGCAGCGTTGAGACAGGGGGCTCCGCAGATACGCAGTATTTT
TRBD2	TRBV7-9	many	TRBJ2-1	CASSQRRLAAYNEQFF	TGTGCCAGCAGCCAGAGGAGGCTAGCGGCCTACAATGAGCAGTTCTTC
.	TRBV29-1	.	TRBJ1-5	CSVTGRNQPQHF	TGCAGCGTTACAGGGCGCAATCAGCCCCAGCATTTT
.	TRBV6-5	many	TRBJ2-1	CASSYSTGRPNNEQFF	TGTGCCAGCAGTTACTCGACGGGACGCCCTAACAATGAGCAGTTCTTC
TRBD1	TRBV14	.	TRBJ1-1	CASSHLRGGPEAFF	TGTGCCAGCAGCCACCTCAGGGGGGGACCTGAAGCTTTCTTT
TRBD1	TRBV11-3	many	TRBJ2-6	CASSPNRRHRGSGANVLTF	TGTGCCAGCAGCCCAAATAGGAGACACAGGGGCTCTGGGGCCAACGTCCTGACTTTC
.	TRBV4-1	many	TRBJ2-4	CASSQGRKNIQYF	TGCGCCAGCAGCCAGGGACGCAAAAACATTCAGTACTTC
TRBD2	TRBV7-3	many	TRBJ2-1	CASGLTSGREQFF	TGTGCCAGCGGATTGACTAGCGGGAGGGAGCAGTTCTTC
.	TRBV11-3	many	TRBJ2-5	CASSLGTATQETQYF	TGTGCCAGCAGCTTAGGGACAGCGACACAAGAGACCCAGTACTTC
.	TRBV12-3/TRBV12-4	many	TRBJ1-1	CASTLLTQNTEAFF	TGTGCCAGCACCCTTCTGACTCAGAACACTGAAGCTTTCTTT
.	TRBV28	.	TRBJ2-1	CASSFWKGLRYNEQFF	TGTGCCAGCAGTTTTTGGAAGGGACTTCGATACAATGAGCAGTTCTTC
TRBD1	TRBV20-1	.	TRBJ2-7	CSARFGQVSYEQYF	TGCAGTGCTAGATTCGGACAGGTATCCTACGAGCAGTACTTC
TRBD1	TRBV6-2/TRBV6-3	many	TRBJ1-1	CASSPLTGGLKTEAFF	TGTGCCAGCAGCCCTTTAACAGGGGGCTTAAAGACTGAAGCTTTCTTT
.	TRBV28	.	TRBJ1-5	CASKPPRELRSNQPQHF	TGTGCCAGCAAGCCCCCCAGGGAACTCAGGAGCAATCAGCCCCAGCATTTT
TRBD1	TRBV28	.	TRBJ1-1	CASSSYRGTEAFF	TGTGCCAGCAGTTCCTACAGGGGAACTGAAGCTTTCTTT
TRBD1	TRBV24-1	many	TRBJ1-5	CATSDPTGGEDQPQHF	TGTGCCACCAGCGACCCGACAGGGGGCGAGGATCAGCCCCAGCATTTT
.	TRBV3-1	.	TRBJ2-5	CASSQEISATETQYF	TGTGCCAGCAGCCAAGAGATATCCGCGACAGAGACCCAGTACTTC
.	TRBV12-5	many	TRBJ1-2	CASGLQVRTVLYGYTF	TGTGCTAGTGGCCTCCAAGTCCGGACAGTTCTCTATGGCTACACCTTC
.	TRBV10-3	many	TRBJ2-2	CAISERTTGELFF	TGTGCCATCAGTGAGCGAACGACCGGGGAGCTGTTTTTT
.	TRBV20-1	few	TRBJ2-1	CSARDSLAEQFF	TGCAGTGCTAGAGATAGCCTAGCGGAGCAGTTCTTC
TRBD1	TRBV30	many	TRBJ2-1	CAWSVQGSSYNEQFF	TGTGCCTGGAGTGTACAGGGGAGCTCCTACAATGAGCAGTTCTTC
.	TRBV7-2	many	TRBJ1-5	CASSPVGAVAQPQHF	TGTGCCAGCAGCCCCGTGGGCGCGGTGGCCCAGCCCCAGCATTTT
.	TRBV5-5	many	TRBJ2-1	CASSLAQRVGNEQFF	TGTGCCAGCAGCTTGGCGCAGAGGGTTGGAAATGAGCAGTTCTTC
.	TRBV30	.	TRBJ1-1	CAWSGPGGQMNTEAFF	TGTGCCTGGAGTGGTCCCGGCGGGCAAATGAACACTGAAGCTTTCTTT
.	TRBV6-1	many	TRBJ2-2	CASRLDLFENTGELFF	TGTGCCAGCAGGCTCGACCTCTTCGAGAACACCGGGGAGCTGTTTTTT
TRBD2	TRBV4-2	many	TRBJ2-3	CASSQDGAGAPTDTQYF	TGTGCCAGCAGCCAAGATGGAGCGGGGGCCCCCACAGATACGCAGTATTTT
.	TRBV5-1	.	TRBJ2-7	CASRSRGEGASVSYEQYF	TGCGCCAGCAGATCACGGGGGGAGGGGGCCAGTGTCTCCTACGAGCAGTACTTC
TRBD1	TRBV7-2	many	TRBJ2-1	CASTRDSSYNEQFF	TGTGCCAGCACCAGGGACAGTTCCTACAATGAGCAGTTCTTC
.	TRBV5-1	.	TRBJ1-1	CASSLEAGYTEAFF	TGCGCCAGCAGCTTGGAGGCAGGGTACACTGAAGCTTTCTTT
.	TRBV10-3	many	TRBJ1-5	CAISDSTEGNQPQHF	TGTGCCATCAGTGATTCGACAGAGGGGAATCAGCCCCAGCATTTT
.	TRBV18	few	TRBJ2-1	CASSPDRLYNEQFF	TGTGCCAGCTCACCTGACAGGCTATACAATGAGCAGTTCTTC
TRBD2	TRBV5-1	few	TRBJ2-1	CASSSTSGGNNEQFF	TGCGCCAGCAGCTCTACTAGCGGGGGAAACAATGAGCAGTTCTTC
.	TRBV11-2	many	TRBJ1-2	CASSLGSNDNYGYTF	TGTGCCAGCAGCTTAGGGTCCAATGACAACTATGGCTACACCTTC
TRBD1	TRBV6-2/TRBV6-3	many	TRBJ1-2	CASSYQADRVRYGYTF	TGTGCCAGCAGTTACCAAGCGGACAGGGTTCGGTATGGCTACACCTTC
.	TRBV20-1	many	TRBJ1-1	CSARVGQNTEAFF	TGCAGTGCTAGAGTTGGCCAAAACACTGAAGCTTTCTTT
TRBD1	TRBV6-6	many	TRBJ1-2	CASSDEDRGLESYTF	TGTGCCAGCAGTGACGAGGACAGGGGGCTGGAGAGCTACACCTTC
TRBD2	TRBV3-1	.	TRBJ2-7	CASSPGLAGGASIYEQYF	TGTGCCAGCAGCCCAGGACTAGCGGGAGGCGCCTCAATCTACGAGCAGTACTTC
TRBD2	TRBV11-2	many	TRBJ2-3	CASSLSGGSGTDTQYF	TGTGCCAGCAGCTTGTCGGGCGGGAGTGGCACAGATACGCAGTATTTT
.	TRBV18	.	TRBJ1-4	CASSRRAVTTNEKLFF	TGTGCCAGCTCACGACGCGCTGTCACAACTAATGAAAAACTGTTTTTT
.	TRBV7-2	many	TRBJ2-1	CASSLNGGRLSNEQFF	TGTGCCAGCAGCTTAAATGGTGGGAGATTGAGCAATGAGCAGTTCTTC
.	TRBV5-4	.	TRBJ1-3	CASSPEVSGNTIYF	TGTGCCAGCAGCCCAGAAGTTTCTGGAAACACCATATATTTT